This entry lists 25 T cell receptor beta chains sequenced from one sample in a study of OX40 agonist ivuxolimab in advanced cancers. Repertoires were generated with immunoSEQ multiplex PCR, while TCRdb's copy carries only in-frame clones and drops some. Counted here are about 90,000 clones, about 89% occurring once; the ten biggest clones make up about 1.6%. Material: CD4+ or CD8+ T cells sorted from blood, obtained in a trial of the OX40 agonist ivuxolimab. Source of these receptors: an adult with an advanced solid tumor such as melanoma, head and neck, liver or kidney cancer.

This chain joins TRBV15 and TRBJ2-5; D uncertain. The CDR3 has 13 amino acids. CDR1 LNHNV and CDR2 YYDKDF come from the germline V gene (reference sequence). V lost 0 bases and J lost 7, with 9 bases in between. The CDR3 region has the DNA TGTGCCACCAGCAGAGATCGTAGAGTGACCCAGTACTTC. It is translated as CATSRDRRVTQYF.

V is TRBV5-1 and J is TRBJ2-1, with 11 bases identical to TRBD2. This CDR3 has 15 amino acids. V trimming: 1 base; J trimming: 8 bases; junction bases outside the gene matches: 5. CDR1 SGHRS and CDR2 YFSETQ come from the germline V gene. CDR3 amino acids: CASSLTSGRMYEQFF. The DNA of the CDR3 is TGCGCCAGCAGCTTGACTAGCGGGAGAATGTATGAGCAGTTCTTC.

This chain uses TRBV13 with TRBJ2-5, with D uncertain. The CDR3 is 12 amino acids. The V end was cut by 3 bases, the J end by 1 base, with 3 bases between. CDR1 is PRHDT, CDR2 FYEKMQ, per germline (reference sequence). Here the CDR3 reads CASSFTQETQYF. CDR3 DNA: TGTGCCAGCAGCTTTACCCAAGAGACCCAGTACTTC.

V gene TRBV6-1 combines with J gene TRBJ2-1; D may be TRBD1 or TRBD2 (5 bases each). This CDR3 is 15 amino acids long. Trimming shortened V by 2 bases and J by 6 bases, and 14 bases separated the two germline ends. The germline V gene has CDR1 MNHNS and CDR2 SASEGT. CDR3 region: CASSELGPQRNEQFF. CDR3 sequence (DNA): TGTGCCAGCAGTGAACTGGGACCCCAGCGCAATGAGCAGTTCTTC.

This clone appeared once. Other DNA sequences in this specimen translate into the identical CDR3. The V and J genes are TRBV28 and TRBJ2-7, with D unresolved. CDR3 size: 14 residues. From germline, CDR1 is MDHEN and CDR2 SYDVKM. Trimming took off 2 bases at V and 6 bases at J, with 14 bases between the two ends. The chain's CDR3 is CASSLTPTLSEQYF. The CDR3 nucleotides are TGTGCCAGCAGTTTAACCCCCACCCTGTCCGAGCAGTACTTC.

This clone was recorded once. For the CDR3, the DNA is TGTGCCAGCTCACCACCGTCGGGTCACACTGAAGCTTTCTTT. The encoded protein is CASSPPSGHTEAFF. The V call is TRBV18, the J call TRBJ1-1, with unresolved D. V was cut by 0 bases and J by 3 bases, with 8 bases left in between. Germline assignment: CDR1 KGHSH and CDR2 LQKENI. The CDR3 totals 14 residues.

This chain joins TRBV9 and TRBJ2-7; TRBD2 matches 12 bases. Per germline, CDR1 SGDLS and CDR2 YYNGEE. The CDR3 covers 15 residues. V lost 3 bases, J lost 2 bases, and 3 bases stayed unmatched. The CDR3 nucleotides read TGTGCCAGCAGCGGAGGGACTAGCGGGCCCTACGAGCAGTACTTC. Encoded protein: CASSGGTSGPYEQYF.

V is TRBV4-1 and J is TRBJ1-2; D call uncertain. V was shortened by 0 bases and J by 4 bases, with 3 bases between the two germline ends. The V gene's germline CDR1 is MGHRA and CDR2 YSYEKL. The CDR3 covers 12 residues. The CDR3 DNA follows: TGCGCCAGCAGCCAAGATCGCTATGGCTACACCTTC. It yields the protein CASSQDRYGYTF.

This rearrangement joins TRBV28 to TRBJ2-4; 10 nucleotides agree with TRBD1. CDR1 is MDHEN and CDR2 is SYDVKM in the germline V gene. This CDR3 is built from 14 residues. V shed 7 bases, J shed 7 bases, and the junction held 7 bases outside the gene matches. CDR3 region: CASTKPGQGNIQYF. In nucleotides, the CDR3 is TGTGCCAGCACCAAACCGGGACAGGGGAACATTCAGTACTTC.

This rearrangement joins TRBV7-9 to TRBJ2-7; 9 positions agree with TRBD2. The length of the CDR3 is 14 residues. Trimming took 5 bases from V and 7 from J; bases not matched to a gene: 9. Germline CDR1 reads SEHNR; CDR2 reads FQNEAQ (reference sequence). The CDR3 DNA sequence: TGTGCCAGCAGCCATGGGGTAGCGGGAGAAGAGCAGTACTTC. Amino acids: CASSHGVAGEEQYF.

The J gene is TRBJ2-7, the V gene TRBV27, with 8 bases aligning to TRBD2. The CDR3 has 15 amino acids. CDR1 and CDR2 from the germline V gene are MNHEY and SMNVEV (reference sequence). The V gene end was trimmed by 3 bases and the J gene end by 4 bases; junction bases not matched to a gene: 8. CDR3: CASSFRGRSLYEQYF. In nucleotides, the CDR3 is TGTGCCAGCAGTTTTCGCGGGAGGAGCTTATACGAGCAGTACTTC.

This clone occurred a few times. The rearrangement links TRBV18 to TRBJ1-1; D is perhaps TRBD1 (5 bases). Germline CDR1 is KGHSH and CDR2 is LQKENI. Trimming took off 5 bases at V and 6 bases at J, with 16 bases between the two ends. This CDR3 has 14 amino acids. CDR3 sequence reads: CASSEGTTAPEAFF. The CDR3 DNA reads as TGTGCCAGCTCAGAGGGGACCACAGCCCCTGAAGCTTTCTTT.

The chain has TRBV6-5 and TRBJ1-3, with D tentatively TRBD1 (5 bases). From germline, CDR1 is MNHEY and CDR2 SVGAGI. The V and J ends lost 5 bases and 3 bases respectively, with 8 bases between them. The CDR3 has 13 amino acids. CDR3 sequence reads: CASSLGVGNTIYF. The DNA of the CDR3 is TGTGCCAGCAGTCTAGGGGTTGGAAACACCATATATTTT.

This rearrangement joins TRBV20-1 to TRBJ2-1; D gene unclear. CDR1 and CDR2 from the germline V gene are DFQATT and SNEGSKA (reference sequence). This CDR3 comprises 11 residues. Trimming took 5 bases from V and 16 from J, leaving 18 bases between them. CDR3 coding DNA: TGCAGTGCTTGGGGTAGGCAGAGGCTCTTCTTC. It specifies CSAWGRQRLFF.

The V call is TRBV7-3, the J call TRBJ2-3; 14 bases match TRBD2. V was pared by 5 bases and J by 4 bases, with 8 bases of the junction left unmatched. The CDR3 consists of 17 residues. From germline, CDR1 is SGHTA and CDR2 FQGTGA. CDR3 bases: TGTGCCAGCAGCAGGGGGAGGACTAGCGGGAGGTCAGATACGCAGTATTTT. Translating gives CASSRGRTSGRSDTQYF.

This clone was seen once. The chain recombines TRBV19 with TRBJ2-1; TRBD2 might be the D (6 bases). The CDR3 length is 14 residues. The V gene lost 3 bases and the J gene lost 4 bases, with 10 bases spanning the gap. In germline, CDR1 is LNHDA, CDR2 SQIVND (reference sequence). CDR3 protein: CASSMTGEYNEQFF. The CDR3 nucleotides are TGTGCCAGTAGTATGACGGGGGAATACAATGAGCAGTTCTTC.

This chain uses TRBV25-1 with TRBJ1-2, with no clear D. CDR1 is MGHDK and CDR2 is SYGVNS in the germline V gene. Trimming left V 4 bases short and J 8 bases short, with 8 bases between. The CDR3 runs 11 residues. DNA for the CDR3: TGTGCCAGCAGTGCCATTGGGGGCTACACCTTC. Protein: CASSAIGGYTF.

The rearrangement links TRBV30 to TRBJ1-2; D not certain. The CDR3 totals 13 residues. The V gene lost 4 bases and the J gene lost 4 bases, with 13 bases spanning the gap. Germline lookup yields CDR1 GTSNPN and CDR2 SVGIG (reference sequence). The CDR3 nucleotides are TGTGCCTGGAACCCGGGTGTTATCTATGGCTACACCTTC. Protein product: CAWNPGVIYGYTF.

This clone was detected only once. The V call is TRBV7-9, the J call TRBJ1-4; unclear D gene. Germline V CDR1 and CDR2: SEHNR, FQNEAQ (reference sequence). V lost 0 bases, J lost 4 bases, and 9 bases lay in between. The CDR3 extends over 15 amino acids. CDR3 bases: TGTGCCAGCAGCTTAGCGGTGGGCTATAATGAAAAACTGTTTTTT. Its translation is CASSLAVGYNEKLFF.

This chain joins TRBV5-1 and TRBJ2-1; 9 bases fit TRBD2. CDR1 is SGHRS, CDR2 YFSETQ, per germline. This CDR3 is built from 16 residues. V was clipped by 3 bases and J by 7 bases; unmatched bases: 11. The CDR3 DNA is TGCGCCAGCAGCTCCGGGACTAGCTTTTCTCAGAATGAGCAGTTCTTC. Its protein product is CASSSGTSFSQNEQFF.

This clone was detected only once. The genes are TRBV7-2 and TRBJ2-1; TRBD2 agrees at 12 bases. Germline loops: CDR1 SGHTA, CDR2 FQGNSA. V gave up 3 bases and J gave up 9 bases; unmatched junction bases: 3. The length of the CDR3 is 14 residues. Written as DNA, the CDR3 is TGTGCCAGCAGCTTCTCACTAGCGGGAGGTGAGCAGTTCTTC. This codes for CASSFSLAGGEQFF.

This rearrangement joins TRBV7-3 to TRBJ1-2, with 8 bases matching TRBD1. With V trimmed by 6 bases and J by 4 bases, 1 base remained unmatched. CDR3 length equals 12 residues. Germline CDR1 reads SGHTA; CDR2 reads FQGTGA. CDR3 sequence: CASSTGGYGYTF. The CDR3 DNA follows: TGTGCCAGCAGTACAGGGGGCTATGGCTACACCTTC.

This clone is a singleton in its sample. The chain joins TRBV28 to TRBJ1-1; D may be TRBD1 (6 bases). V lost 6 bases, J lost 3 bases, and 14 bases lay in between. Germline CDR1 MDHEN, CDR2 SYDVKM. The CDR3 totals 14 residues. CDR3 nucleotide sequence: TGTGCCAGCAGCCCCGGATCAGGGGACACTGAAGCTTTCTTT. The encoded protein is CASSPGSGDTEAFF.

CDR3 in amino acids: CASSLPTSGGETQYF. CDR3 coding DNA: TGTGCCAGCAGCTTACCGACTAGCGGAGGGGAGACCCAGTACTTC. V and J are TRBV7-2 and TRBJ2-5; 9 bases match TRBD2. After removal of 2 bases from V and 5 bases from J, the junction contained 6 bases not matched to a gene. Germline loops: CDR1 SGHTA, CDR2 FQGNSA. The CDR3 sequence is 15 residues long.

The CDR3 DNA reads TGTGCCAGCAGTTCCCCCGGCTCACCCCTCCACTTT. This gives the protein CASSSPGSPLHF. V usage is TRBV28 and J usage is TRBJ1-6; unclear D gene. Per the germline V gene, CDR1 is MDHEN and CDR2 is SYDVKM. The V gene lost 4 bases and the J gene lost 10 bases, with 8 bases spanning the gap. The CDR3 consists of 12 residues.